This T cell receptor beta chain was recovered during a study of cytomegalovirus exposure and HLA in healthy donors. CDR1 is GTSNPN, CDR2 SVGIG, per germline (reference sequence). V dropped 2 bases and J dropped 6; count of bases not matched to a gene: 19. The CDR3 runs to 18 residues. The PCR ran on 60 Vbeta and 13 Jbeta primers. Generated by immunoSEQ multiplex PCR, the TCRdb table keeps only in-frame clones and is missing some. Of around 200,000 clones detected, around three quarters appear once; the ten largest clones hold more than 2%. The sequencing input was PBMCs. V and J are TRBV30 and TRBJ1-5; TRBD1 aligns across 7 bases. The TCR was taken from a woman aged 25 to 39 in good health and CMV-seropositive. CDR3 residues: CAWSPRGIETWNVQPQHF. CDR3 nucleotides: TGTGCCTGGAGTCCCAGGGGGATCGAGACTTGGAATGTTCAGCCCCAGCATTTT.